The clone carrying this T cell receptor (beta chain) showed up just a few times. The target antigen is unknown. A junction end diverges from the germline sequence, so it may reflect a read error. The sample comes from a study of T cells after yellow fever vaccination. Study as a whole: For low cell numbers, libraries were made with SMART-Seq v4 Ultra Low Input. Findings and limits, study-wide: Reappearing after the booster were most of the clones from primary vaccination (roughly 95% CD4, approximately 88% CD8).

Germline CDR1 SSHAT, CDR2 FNYEAQ (reference sequence). This CDR3 is built from 14 residues. A process of 5'RACE template switching, which added a universal primer site and UMIs, was used to make TCR cDNA. TCRdb ran MiXCR on the 5' RACE reads and lists one entry per CDR3 protein. Seen here are hundreds of thousands of distinct CDR3 sequences, around a fifth observed once, and the top ten hold approximately 16%. The chain uses TRBV7-7 and TRBJ2-3; TRBD2 matches 11 bases. The receptor was isolated from a man between 18 and 35 years old who received the YFV17D yellow fever vaccine. The sequenced sample was PBMCs, obtained less than 25 days after the first yellow fever vaccination. In nucleotides, the CDR3 is TGTGCTAGCAGCGCGACTAGCGGGGAGGATACGCAGTATTTT. This sequence encodes CASSATSGEDTQYF.